Sequencing of this T cell receptor beta chain was carried out in a study of CD8+ T cells in alopecia areata. In the study overall: Tofacitinib treatment spanned 6 to 18 months, with 6 months off drug afterward. Scoring of treated patients' severity used the percentage of affected scalp area. Findings of the study overall: Especially in alopecia totalis/universalis, lesional scalp showed greater clonality than normal scalp did.

This clone was seen at least ten times. Its antigen is unknown. cDNA serving as the sequencing template came from extracted, reverse transcribed RNA. The assay was immunoSEQ multiplex PCR, and TCRdb's table has in-frame clones only and misses some. The sample contains hundreds of thousands of clones, 55% to 70% of which appear only once. This CDR3 spans 14 amino acids. CDR1 and CDR2 (germline): SGDLS, YYNGEE. Trimming took 3 bases from V and 8 from J, leaving 14 bases between them. Treatment in this sample: oral pan-JAK inhibitor, 5-10 mg twice daily. Alopecia areata patients had lesional scalp punch biopsies and peripheral blood taken from them.

Sequenced material: CD4+ T cells sorted from blood, taken at week 24, from a patient treated with tofacitinib. The TCR sequence derives from a human donor with alopecia areata. This rearrangement joins TRBV9 to TRBJ1-4; unclear D gene. CDR3 amino acids: CASSATAGLEKLFF. The CDR3 DNA is TGTGCCAGCAGCGCAACAGCGGGCCTGGAAAAACTGTTTTTT.